The rows below give T cell receptor beta chains drawn from one sample of a study of blood T cells in healthy people across ages. Each CDR3 protein gets one entry after TCRdb re-called the 5' RACE reads with MiXCR. The sample lists about 1.7 million distinct CDR3 sequences, approximately 28% occurring once. Sequencing used blood. These receptors all come from a woman aged 30 to 39 in good health. The CDR3 runs from the conserved cysteine through the conserved F or W. Fields, in order: D gene, J gene, V gene, clone size, CDR3 protein, CDR3 DNA. The D gene is left open where the match is weak. Not all rows give a size; the values are once, few, many and, for expanded clones, a class.

D gene: .
J gene: TRBJ2-7
V gene: TRBV7-2
clone size: few
CDR3 protein: CASSPISEQYF
CDR3 DNA: TGTGCCAGCAGCCCCATTTCCGAGCAGTACTTC

D gene: .
J gene: TRBJ2-1
V gene: TRBV6-6
clone size: few
CDR3 protein: CASRDSRQRYNEQFF
CDR3 DNA: TGTGCCAGCAGGGACTCTCGGCAGCGATACAATGAGCAGTTCTTC

D gene: TRBD1
J gene: TRBJ1-4
V gene: TRBV4-1
clone size: many
CDR3 protein: CASSPDRANEKLFF
CDR3 DNA: TGTGCCAGCTCACCGGACAGGGCTAATGAAAAACTGTTTTTT

D gene: .
J gene: TRBJ1-1
V gene: TRBV12-3/TRBV12-4
clone size: .
CDR3 protein: CASTARNTEAFF
CDR3 DNA: TGTGCCAGCACCGCCAGAAACACTGAAGCTTTCTTT

D gene: .
J gene: TRBJ2-1
V gene: TRBV9
clone size: few
CDR3 protein: CASSVAVLSYNEQFF
CDR3 DNA: TGTGCCAGCAGCGTAGCCGTCCTCTCCTACAATGAGCAGTTCTTC

D gene: TRBD2
J gene: TRBJ2-7
V gene: TRBV20-1
clone size: once
CDR3 protein: CSASRTSSYNEQYF
CDR3 DNA: TGCAGTGCTTCTCGGACTAGCAGCTACAATGAGCAGTACTTC

D gene: TRBD1
J gene: TRBJ2-1
V gene: TRBV6-5
clone size: .
CDR3 protein: CASRRGQGSHNEQFF
CDR3 DNA: TGTGCCAGCAGACGAGGACAGGGATCCCACAATGAGCAGTTCTTC

D gene: .
J gene: TRBJ2-7
V gene: TRBV30
clone size: .
CDR3 protein: CAWSSGVSYEQYF
CDR3 DNA: TGTGCCTGGAGCTCAGGAGTTTCCTACGAGCAGTACTTC

D gene: .
J gene: TRBJ1-2
V gene: TRBV6-1
clone size: .
CDR3 protein: CASSEALGRDYPGYTF
CDR3 DNA: TGTGCCAGCAGTGAAGCCTTGGGACGGGACTACCCTGGCTACACCTTC

D gene: .
J gene: TRBJ1-4
V gene: TRBV4-2
clone size: few
CDR3 protein: CASSQEEPNEKLFF
CDR3 DNA: TGTGCCAGCAGCCAAGAAGAGCCGAATGAAAAACTGTTTTTT

D gene: TRBD1
J gene: TRBJ1-6
V gene: TRBV5-1
clone size: few
CDR3 protein: CASSGTGGLGNNSPLHF
CDR3 DNA: TGCGCCAGCTCCGGGACAGGGGGTCTTGGTAACAATTCACCCCTCCACTTT

D gene: TRBD1
J gene: TRBJ1-1
V gene: TRBV27
clone size: .
CDR3 protein: CASSTNRGRRTETFF
CDR3 DNA: TGTGCCAGCAGTACAAACAGGGGGCGGAGGACTGAAACTTTCTTT

D gene: TRBD2
J gene: TRBJ2-5
V gene: TRBV6-2/TRBV6-3
clone size: few
CDR3 protein: CASSYGLAGEGETQYF
CDR3 DNA: TGTGCCAGCAGTTATGGACTAGCGGGAGAGGGGGAGACCCAGTACTTC

D gene: .
J gene: TRBJ2-3
V gene: TRBV15
clone size: few
CDR3 protein: CATTSGQASTDTQYF
CDR3 DNA: TGTGCCACCACTTCCGGCCAGGCAAGCACAGATACGCAGTATTTT

D gene: .
J gene: TRBJ2-1
V gene: TRBV5-1
clone size: few
CDR3 protein: CASSLSGGPDNEQFF
CDR3 DNA: TGCGCCAGCAGCTTGTCCGGGGGTCCCGACAATGAGCAGTTCTTC